A selection of T cell receptor beta chains follows, all from one sample in a study of shared clonotypes between healthy human individuals. TCRdb's table, derived via immunoSEQ multiplex PCR, lists solely in-frame clones and lacks some. The table shows about 1.1 million clones, with around 82% occurring only once. Sequenced input: memory CD4+ T cells from PBMCs. The receptors here all came from a man between 18 and 29 years old in good health. Some clones in this sample may be carry-over from other donors' samples. Each CDR3 is given with its conserved first and last residue. D genes are given only for firm matches. Only part of the rows carry a size: once, few, many, or a class if the clone is expanded.

D: TRBD1
V: TRBV7-9
size: -
J: TRBJ2-1
CDR3: CASSPRVRTGFRNEQFF
DNA: TGTGCCAGCAGCCCGCGGGTACGGACAGGGTTTCGCAATGAGCAGTTCTTC

D: -
V: TRBV28
size: -
J: TRBJ2-7
CDR3: CASSSGVLSYEQYF
DNA: TGTGCCAGCAGTTCAGGAGTACTTTCCTACGAGCAGTACTTC

D: TRBD2
V: TRBV28
size: once
J: TRBJ2-1
CDR3: CASRTNSPLTSGRASYNEQFF
DNA: TGTGCCAGCAGAACCAATTCCCCCTTAACTAGCGGGAGGGCGTCCTACAATGAGCAGTTCTTC

D: -
V: TRBV15
size: -
J: TRBJ1-4
CDR3: CATSRDRGRGEEKLFF
DNA: TGTGCCACCAGCAGAGATCGTGGTCGCGGGGAGGAAAAACTGTTTTTT

D: -
V: TRBV6-1
size: -
J: TRBJ2-4
CDR3: CASRQVHLAKNIQYF
DNA: TGTGCCAGCAGACAGGTCCACCTAGCCAAAAACATTCAGTACTTC

D: TRBD1
V: TRBV18
size: -
J: TRBJ1-1
CDR3: CASSPPGTGEAFF
DNA: TGTGCCAGCTCACCACCGGGGACAGGTGAAGCTTTCTTT

D: TRBD1
V: TRBV28
size: -
J: TRBJ1-1
CDR3: CASRGQASEAFF
DNA: TGTGCCAGCAGGGGACAGGCCTCTGAAGCTTTCTTT

D: -
V: TRBV2
size: -
J: TRBJ2-3
CDR3: CASSGGPDTQYF
DNA: TGTGCCAGCAGTGGGGGCCCAGATACGCAGTATTTT

D: TRBD1
V: TRBV4-1
size: -
J: TRBJ2-5
CDR3: CASSQGPGQGALFQETQYF
DNA: TGCGCCAGCAGCCAAGGCCCGGGACAGGGGGCTTTATTCCAAGAGACCCAGTACTTC

D: -
V: TRBV10-3
size: few
J: TRBJ2-7
CDR3: CAISELEAYEQYF
DNA: TGTGCCATCAGTGAACTAGAGGCCTACGAGCAGTACTTC